This T cell receptor beta chain was documented in a study of blood T cell repertoires in COVID-19. This CDR3 region has 15 residues. Germline loops: CDR1 ENHRY, CDR2 SYGVKD. V was trimmed by 2 bases and J by 3 bases, leaving 11 bases between them. This clone was found once. Clones were sequenced by immunoSEQ multiplex PCR, and TCRdb holds only the in-frame ones, with some missing. Counted here are about 120,000 clones, about 78% occurring once; the ten biggest clones make up under 3%. The sequence was obtained from a man in his 70s with acute or convalescent COVID-19. The sequenced sample consisted of peripheral blood. V and J are TRBV10-3 and TRBJ2-1; D unresolved. CDR3 sequence reads: CAISEPVSDYNEQFF. In DNA, the CDR3 is TGTGCCATCAGTGAGCCGGTGTCCGACTACAATGAGCAGTTCTTC.